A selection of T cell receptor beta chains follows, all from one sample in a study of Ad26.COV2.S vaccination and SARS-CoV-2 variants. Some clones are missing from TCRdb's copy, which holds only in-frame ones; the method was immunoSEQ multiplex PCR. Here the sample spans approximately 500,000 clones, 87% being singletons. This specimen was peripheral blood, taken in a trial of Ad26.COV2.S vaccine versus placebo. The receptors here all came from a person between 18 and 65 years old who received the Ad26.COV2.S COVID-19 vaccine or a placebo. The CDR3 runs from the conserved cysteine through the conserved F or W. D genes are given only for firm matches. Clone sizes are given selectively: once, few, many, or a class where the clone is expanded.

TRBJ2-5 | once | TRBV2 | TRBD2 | CASSELSGRDQETQYF | TGTGCCAGCAGTGAACTGAGCGGGAGAGATCAAGAGACCCAGTACTTC
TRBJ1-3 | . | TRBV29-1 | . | CSAHSGNTIYF | TGCAGCGCCCATTCTGGAAACACCATATATTTT
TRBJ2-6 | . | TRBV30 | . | CAWTGTTRANVLTF | TGTGCCTGGACGGGGACGACGAGGGCCAACGTCCTGACTTTC
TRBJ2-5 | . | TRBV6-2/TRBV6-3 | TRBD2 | CASSYVAGKNQETQYF | TGTGCCAGCAGTTACGTAGCGGGAAAAAACCAAGAGACCCAGTACTTC
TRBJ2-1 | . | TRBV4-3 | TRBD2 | CASSQDLQREYSYNEQFF | TGCGCCAGCAGCCAAGATCTTCAGCGGGAGTACTCCTACAATGAGCAGTTCTTC
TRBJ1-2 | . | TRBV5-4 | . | CASSPRDGDGYTF | TGTGCCAGCAGCCCCCGCGACGGGGATGGCTACACCTTC
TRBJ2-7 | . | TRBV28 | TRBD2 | CASSLGPSLAGGGRRNEQYF | TGTGCCAGCAGTTTAGGCCCCTCCCTAGCGGGAGGCGGTCGAAGGAACGAGCAGTACTTC
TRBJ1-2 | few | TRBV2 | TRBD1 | CASSGAGQGRVDGYTF | TGTGCCAGCAGTGGGGCCGGACAGGGGCGTGTGGATGGCTACACCTTC
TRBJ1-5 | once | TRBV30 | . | CAWSPDSNQPQHF | TGTGCCTGGAGTCCGGACAGCAATCAGCCCCAGCATTTT
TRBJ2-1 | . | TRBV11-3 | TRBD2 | CASSLDGTSAYNEQFF | TGTGCCAGCAGCTTAGACGGTACTAGCGCTTACAATGAGCAGTTCTTC
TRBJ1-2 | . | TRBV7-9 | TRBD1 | CASSSGDRGRTYGYTF | TGTGCCAGCAGCTCCGGCGACAGGGGGAGGACCTATGGCTACACCTTC
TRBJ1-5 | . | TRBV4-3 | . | CASSQGAGSNQPQHF | TGCGCCAGCAGCCAAGGAGCGGGGAGCAATCAGCCCCAGCATTTT
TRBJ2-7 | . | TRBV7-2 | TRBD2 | CASSLALTSGTLKGNSEQYF | TGTGCCAGCAGCTTAGCGCTAACTAGCGGCACCTTAAAGGGTAACAGCGAGCAGTACTTC
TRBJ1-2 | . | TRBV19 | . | CASRGTGTFGYTF | TGTGCCAGTAGGGGCACCGGGACATTCGGCTACACCTTC
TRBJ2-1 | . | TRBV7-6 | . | CASSSITGFGEQFF | TGTGCCAGCAGCTCAATAACAGGGTTTGGGGAGCAGTTCTTC
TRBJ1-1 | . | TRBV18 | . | CASSPVFGEQGTEAFF | TGTGCCAGCTCACCAGTGTTCGGAGAACAGGGCACTGAAGCTTTCTTT
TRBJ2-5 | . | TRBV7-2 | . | CASSPARQETQYF | TGTGCCAGCAGCCCAGCTAGGCAAGAGACCCAGTACTTC
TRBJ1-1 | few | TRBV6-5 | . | CASRGPRGSNTEAFF | TGTGCCAGCAGAGGCCCGCGGGGCTCAAACACTGAAGCTTTCTTT
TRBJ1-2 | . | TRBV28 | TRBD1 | CASSLLAGGGYGYTF | TGTGCCAGCAGTTTACTCGCAGGGGGGGGATATGGCTACACCTTC
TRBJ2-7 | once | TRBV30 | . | CAWSVGSSYEQYF | TGTGCCTGGAGTGTGGGGAGCTCCTACGAGCAGTACTTC
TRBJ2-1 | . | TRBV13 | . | CASKTGYNEQFF | TGTGCCAGCAAAACAGGATACAATGAGCAGTTCTTC
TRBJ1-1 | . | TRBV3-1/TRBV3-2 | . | CASSHDLWGTEAFF | TGTGCCAGCAGCCACGATCTTTGGGGAACTGAAGCTTTCTTT
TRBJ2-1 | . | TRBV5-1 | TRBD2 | CASSLATRGGSDEQFF | TGCGCCAGCAGCTTGGCGACTCGCGGGGGGTCCGATGAGCAGTTCTTC
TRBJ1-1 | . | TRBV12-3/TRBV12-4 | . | CASSPATEAFF | TGTGCCAGCAGTCCCGCCACTGAAGCTTTCTTT
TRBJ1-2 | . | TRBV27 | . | CASSSETGAYGYTF | TGTGCCAGCAGTTCGGAGACAGGTGCCTATGGCTACACCTTC
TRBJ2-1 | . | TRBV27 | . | CASSTRQGGYNEQFF | TGTGCCAGCAGTACTAGACAGGGAGGCTACAATGAGCAGTTCTTC
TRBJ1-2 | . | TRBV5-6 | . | CASSLVGPNYGYTF | TGTGCCAGCAGCTTGGTTGGCCCTAACTATGGCTACACCTTC
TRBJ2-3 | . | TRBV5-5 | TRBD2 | CASSLDLAGSTDTQYF | TGTGCCAGCAGCTTGGACTTAGCGGGGAGCACAGATACGCAGTATTTT
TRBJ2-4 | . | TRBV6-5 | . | CASSSTRSIQYF | TGTGCCAGCAGCTCAACACGGAGCATTCAGTACTTC
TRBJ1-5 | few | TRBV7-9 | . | CASQDTGNQPQHF | TGTGCCAGTCAAGACACGGGCAATCAGCCCCAGCATTTT
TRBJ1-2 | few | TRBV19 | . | CASSAVVGGYTF | TGTGCCAGTAGCGCCGTCGTAGGTGGCTACACCTTC
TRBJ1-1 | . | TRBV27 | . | CASNIRGRNTEAFF | TGTGCCAGCAACATTAGGGGCAGGAACACTGAAGCTTTCTTT
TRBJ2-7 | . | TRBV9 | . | CASSATGTEFYEQYF | TGTGCCAGCAGCGCGACCGGGACGGAATTCTACGAGCAGTACTTC
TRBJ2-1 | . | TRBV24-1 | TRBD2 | CATSDRGLAGTGEQFF | TGTGCCACCAGTGATCGGGGACTAGCGGGAACGGGTGAGCAGTTCTTC
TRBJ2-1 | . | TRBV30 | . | CAWSVPGREQFF | TGTGCCTGGAGTGTACCCGGCCGCGAGCAGTTCTTC
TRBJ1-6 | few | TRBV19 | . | CASRTYGGGQDPLHF | TGTGCCAGTAGGACGTATGGTGGCGGACAAGATCCCCTCCACTTT
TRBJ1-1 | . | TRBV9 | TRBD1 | CASSVGDRATEAFF | TGTGCCAGCAGCGTAGGGGACAGGGCGACTGAAGCTTTCTTT
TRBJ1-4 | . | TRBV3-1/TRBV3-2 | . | CASSPLATNEKLFF | TGTGCCAGCAGCCCGCTCGCGACTAATGAAAAACTGTTTTTT
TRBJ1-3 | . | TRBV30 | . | CAWSTDILSGNTIYF | TGTGCCTGGAGTACGGACATTCTCTCTGGAAACACCATATATTTT
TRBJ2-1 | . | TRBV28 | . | CASSLYSNNEQFF | TGTGCCAGCAGTTTATACAGCAACAATGAGCAGTTCTTC
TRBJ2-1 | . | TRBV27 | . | CASSLYSSLEQFF | TGTGCCAGCAGTTTATACTCATCTTTGGAGCAGTTCTTC
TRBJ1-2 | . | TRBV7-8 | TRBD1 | CASSMQTGLYGYTF | TGTGCCAGCAGCATGCAGACAGGGCTCTATGGCTACACCTTC
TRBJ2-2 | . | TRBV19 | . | CASSIPAGRTGELFF | TGTGCCAGTAGTATACCGGCAGGGAGGACCGGGGAGCTGTTTTTT
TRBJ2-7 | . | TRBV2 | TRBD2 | CASSDPGTNYEQYF | TGTGCCAGCAGTGACCCGGGGACTAACTACGAGCAGTACTTC
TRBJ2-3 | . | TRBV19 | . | CASSTPRGLSDTQYF | TGTGCCAGTAGTACCCCCCGCGGGTTGTCAGATACGCAGTATTTT
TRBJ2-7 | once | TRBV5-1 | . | CASSLAGVTEQYF | TGCGCCAGCAGCTTGGCCGGAGTGACCGAGCAGTACTTC
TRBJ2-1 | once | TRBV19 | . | CASRVNSGDEQFF | TGTGCCAGTAGGGTGAATTCGGGCGATGAGCAGTTCTTC
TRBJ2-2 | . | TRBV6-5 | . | CASQLVGAGELFF | TGTGCCAGTCAATTAGTAGGGGCCGGGGAGCTGTTTTTT
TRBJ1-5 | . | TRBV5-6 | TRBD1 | CASSFGQGYSNQPQHF | TGTGCCAGCAGCTTCGGACAGGGCTATAGCAATCAGCCCCAGCATTTT
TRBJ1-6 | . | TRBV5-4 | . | CASSPGGTQGTSPLHF | TGTGCCAGCAGCCCCGGGGGGACGCAGGGGACTTCACCCCTCCACTTT
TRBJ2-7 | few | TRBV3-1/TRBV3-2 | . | CASSQLGAAFEQYF | TGTGCCAGCAGCCAGCTCGGAGCCGCGTTCGAGCAGTACTTC
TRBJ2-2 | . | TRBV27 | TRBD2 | CASSFGLAGSQSHTGELFF | TGTGCCAGCAGTTTCGGACTAGCGGGCTCCCAGAGCCACACCGGGGAGCTGTTTTTT
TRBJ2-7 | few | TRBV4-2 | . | CASSQDFLRGGYEQYF | TGTGCCAGCAGCCAAGATTTTCTCCGAGGCGGCTACGAGCAGTACTTC
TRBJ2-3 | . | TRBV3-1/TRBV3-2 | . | CASSQAIGGTDTQYF | TGTGCCAGCAGCCAAGCTATCGGGGGTACAGATACGCAGTATTTT
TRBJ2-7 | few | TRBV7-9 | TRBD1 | CASSGTGTGGDGLSYEQYF | TGTGCCAGCAGCGGTACCGGGACAGGGGGCGACGGGCTTTCCTACGAGCAGTACTTC